The source of this T cell receptor (beta chain) is a study of metastatic and nonmetastatic thyroid tumors. TCRdb reanalyzed the PCR reads via MiXCR. The sample shows 25,000 to 35,000 clones, about 4% of them seen only once. CDR1 is SGHVS, CDR2 FQNEAQ, per germline. V lost 4 bases and J lost 3, with 18 bases in between. This CDR3 contains 16 residues. Patients were all untreated before their thyroid surgery. To note about this clone: Its antigen remains unknown.

Study observations and caveats: It was reportedly found that TCR beta diversity was significantly higher in malignant thyroid tumors than in benign nodules, a difference seen in both blood and tumor samples.

Sequences were obtained from blood. V and J are TRBV7-8 and TRBJ1-1, with D perhaps TRBD1 (6 bases). This TCR was sampled from a female donor with papillary thyroid cancer or a benign thyroid nodule (not recorded which). Some clones in this sample may be carry-over from other donors' samples. CDR3: CASSSFTGIFYTEAFF. For the CDR3, the DNA is TGTGCCAGCAGCTCCTTCACAGGGATTTTTTACACTGAAGCTTTCTTT.